This paragraph covers one T cell receptor beta chain sequence. The CDR3 runs 15 residues. Germline trimming cut 1 base from V and 0 bases from J; bases unmatched to any gene: 0. Germline V gives CDR1 SGHDT, CDR2 YYEEEE. Some clones are missing from TCRdb's copy, which holds only in-frame ones; the method was immunoSEQ multiplex PCR. The data hold around 86,000 clones, with about 96% observed a single time. This entry comes from a study of technical replicates of blood from several donors. The clonotype comes from a human donor in good health. The sample taken for sequencing was T cells isolated from PBMCs. The V and J genes are TRBV5-6 and TRBJ2-3; 9 bases line up with TRBD2. The CDR3 DNA follows: TGTGCCAGCAGCTTGCTAGCGGGAAGCACAGATACGCAGTATTTT. This codes for CASSLLAGSTDTQYF.